Listed below are T cell receptor beta chains from one sample, sequenced in a study of T cells in Graves' hyperthyroidism and ophthalmopathy. TCRdb re-called the multiplex PCR reads through MiXCR, storing one row per CDR3 protein. Here the sample spans 250,000 to 350,000 distinct CDR3 sequences, about 20% being singletons. Source material: blood. These receptors were collected from a young man with Graves' ophthalmopathy. Both conserved end residues are part of each CDR3. The order of the fields is clone size, J gene, V gene, CDR3 protein. The size of a clone is reported for some rows only, either as once, few or many, or as a class for expanded clones.

-	TRBJ1-3	TRBV6-1	CASSYLGQGATGNTIYF
many	TRBJ1-1	TRBV6-1	CASMGTMNTEAFF
many	TRBJ1-1	TRBV30	CAWSGPGLGTEAFF
-	TRBJ2-2	TRBV3-1	CASSQVLNTGELFF
many	TRBJ2-5	TRBV28	CASSLASRGSQETQYF
-	TRBJ1-2	TRBV20-1	CSARDPGRDRYGYTF
-	TRBJ2-7	TRBV29-1	CSVETTARSSYEQYF
many	TRBJ1-2	TRBV24-1	CATSEGSGYTF
-	TRBJ2-2	TRBV11-3	CASSLGTGTSGRTNTGELFF
-	TRBJ2-1	TRBV11-1	CASSLTLDNEQFF
few	TRBJ1-1	TRBV27	CASSLSVLNTEAFF
-	TRBJ1-5	TRBV28	CGRGSDQPQHF
many	TRBJ2-3	TRBV18	CASSPDRGTDTQYF
-	TRBJ1-2	TRBV27	CASSLSGDYGYTF
-	TRBJ2-5	TRBV7-3	CASSLMGRASQETQYF
-	TRBJ2-1	TRBV27	CASSLNKGGPTDEQFF
once	TRBJ2-5	TRBV5-4	CASSLSHRGEETQYF
many	TRBJ2-7	TRBV2	CASSALGAGVDYEQYF
many	TRBJ2-3	TRBV3-1	CASSESTDTQYF
few	TRBJ2-7	TRBV7-2	CASSAQRTSSYEQYF
-	TRBJ2-1	TRBV9	CASSLGGGNEQFF
few	TRBJ2-2	TRBV7-2	CASSLSWGTGELFF
once	TRBJ1-1	TRBV20-1	CSAREDVRARHYAFF
few	TRBJ2-3	TRBV12-5	CASGHGLAGVGDTQYF
few	TRBJ2-3	TRBV11-3	CASSQQFTDTQYF
-	TRBJ1-1	TRBV19	CASNRQGNTEAFF
many	TRBJ2-1	TRBV5-1	CASSASSTDNEQFF
many	TRBJ2-1	TRBV11-2	CASSSGGTSGRNEQFF
-	TRBJ2-7	TRBV24-1	CATSDTGGNVYEQYF
few	TRBJ1-5	TRBV12-3/TRBV12-4	CASSQDTALMTQHF
many	TRBJ2-7	TRBV5-1	CASSLRESYEQYF
few	TRBJ2-3	TRBV7-3	CASNEQGVSDTQYF
-	TRBJ2-3	TRBV18	CASSITGSADTQYF
-	TRBJ1-5	TRBV6-1	CASRPGPQGQPQHF
-	TRBJ2-1	TRBV20-1	CSAREGQDYNEQFF
many	TRBJ2-1	TRBV2	CASSETSGRGKEQFF
few	TRBJ2-2	TRBV4-1	CASSQWTSGGPPGELFF
many	TRBJ2-2	TRBV5-1	CASSLDTGELFF
many	TRBJ2-1	TRBV12-3/TRBV12-4	CASRIGTSPYNEQFF
few	TRBJ2-1	TRBV5-4	CASRPPYNEQFF
-	TRBJ2-1	TRBV12-5	CASGLYATGYNEQFF
-	TRBJ1-1	TRBV5-1	CASSLIQLGEGEAFF
many	TRBJ1-1	TRBV7-9	CASSLVGGVATEAFF
-	TRBJ2-5	TRBV15	CATSMGRTSGNQETQYF
-	TRBJ1-4	TRBV28	CASAPLTGSREKLFF